A single T cell receptor beta chain is shown here with its context. This entry is derived from a study of shared T cell receptors in the human thymus. Sequenced by immunoSEQ multiplex PCR; TCRdb stores in-frame clones only, minus some. The sample lists just under 550,000 clones, about 84% seen once, with about 0.012% in the top ten. Germline values: CDR1 MDHEN, CDR2 SYDVKM. The CDR3 consists of 15 residues. V was clipped by 4 bases and J by 0 bases, with 9 bases between them. The same specimen was also included in a second study, on human thymus T cells. That source adds: Samples came from healthy Finnish infants during open corrective cardiac surgery. Corrective cardiac surgery supplied the resected thymus tissue. The authors found apparently biased V and J gene usage in thymic and blood repertoires. Related studies found that unrelated individuals share highly overlapping thymic repertoires.

The rearrangement joins TRBV28 to TRBJ2-2; D not certain. This receptor was identified in a boy younger than two with a congenital heart defect. The sequenced sample was thymocytes. The CDR3 region is CASSSRSPNTGELFF. In DNA form, the CDR3 reads TGTGCCAGCAGTTCTCGTTCCCCGAACACCGGGGAGCTGTTTTTT.